A single sample gave rise to the 27 T cell receptor beta chains below, sequenced in a study of blood T cell repertoires in COVID-19. Sequencing was performed with immunoSEQ multiplex PCR; in TCRdb, only in-frame clones are kept and a portion is missing. There are under 250,000 clones in the sample; approximately 85% occur only once, and approximately 8.6% lies in the top ten. The sample taken for sequencing was PBMCs or T cells enriched from blood (not recorded which). The receptors were gathered from a woman in her fifties or sixties with acute COVID-19.

The gene calls are TRBV4-1 and TRBJ2-3; the match to TRBD1 covers 8 bases. V gave up 2 bases and J gave up 4 bases; unmatched junction bases: 5. The germline gives CDR1 MGHRA, CDR2 YSYEKL. The length of the CDR3 is 15 residues. The CDR3 loop is CASSQTGQVPDTQYF. As DNA, the CDR3 is TGCGCCAGCAGCCAAACGGGACAGGTTCCAGATACGCAGTATTTT.

The chain uses TRBV18 and TRBJ2-7; 9 bases map to TRBD1. The CDR3 is made up of 14 amino acids. From germline, CDR1 is KGHSH and CDR2 LQKENI. V trimming: 4 bases; J trimming: 3 bases; junction bases outside the gene matches: 4. CDR3 protein: CASSRPGQGYEQYF. CDR3 nucleotide sequence: TGTGCCAGCTCACGACCGGGACAGGGCTACGAGCAGTACTTC. The full variable domain, with the rest looked up from reference TRBV18 and TRBJ2-7, is NAGVMQNPRHLVRRRGQEARLRCSPMKGHSHVYWYRQLPEEGLKFMVYLQKENIIDESGMPKERFSAEFPKEGPSILRIQQVVRGDSAAYFCASSRPGQGYEQYFGPGTRLTVT.

This sequence joins TRBV6-5 and TRBJ1-6; TRBD1 agrees at 8 bases. Trimming at V came to 2 bases and at J to 5 bases, leaving 5 bases not matched to a gene. Per germline, CDR1 MNHEY and CDR2 SVGAGI. The CDR3 length is 16 residues. Here the CDR3 DNA reads TGTGCCAGCAGTTACAGAACAGGGGGAAATAATTCACCCCTCCACTTT. Translating it yields CASSYRTGGNNSPLHF.

CDR3 in amino acids: CASSVAENTEAFF. CDR3 sequence (DNA): TGTGCCAGCAGCGTAGCAGAGAACACTGAAGCTTTCTTT. The V and J genes are TRBV9 and TRBJ1-1, with no clear D. CDR3 length: 13 amino acids. Trimming stripped 0 bases from V and 1 base from J, with 4 bases between. Germline CDR1 and CDR2: SGDLS and YYNGEE.

This sequence joins TRBV19 and TRBJ1-1; weak D call: TRBD1 (6 bases). V was pared by 5 bases and J by 8 bases, with 18 bases between. The CDR3 consists of 14 residues. CDR1 is LNHDA, CDR2 SQIVND, per germline (reference sequence). CDR3 in DNA: TGTGCCAGTAGTCTGACAGGCGGGCTTTCGGAAGCTTTCTTT. This translates into CASSLTGGLSEAFF. Drawing the rest from reference TRBV19 and TRBJ1-1, the complete variable domain is DGGITQSPKYLFRKEGQNVTLSCEQNLNHDAMYWYRQDPGQGLRLIYYSQIVNDFQKGDIAEGYSVSREKKESFPLTVTSAQKNPTAFYLCASSLTGGLSEAFFGQGTRLTVV.

In nucleotides, the CDR3 is TGCGCCAGCAGCTCGTTACTTAGCCAAGAGACCCAGTACTTC. Its translation: CASSSLLSQETQYF. The rearrangement joins TRBV5-1 to TRBJ2-5; D gene unclear. Germline values: CDR1 SGHRS, CDR2 YFSETQ. The ends were cut back, 3 bases at V and 1 base at J, with 10 bases in the middle. The CDR3 is made up of 14 amino acids.

The rearrangement joins TRBV10-3 to TRBJ1-2; 8 bases are shared with TRBD1. Trimming removed 5 bases from V and 2 bases from J; junction bases left unmatched: 10. Germline assignment: CDR1 ENHRY and CDR2 SYGVKD. This CDR3 comprises 16 residues. CDR3 amino acids: CAISPEAGQENYGYTF. The CDR3 nucleotides read TGTGCCATCAGTCCTGAGGCGGGACAGGAAAACTATGGCTACACCTTC.

The chain is built from TRBV7-2 and TRBJ1-1; possible D gene TRBD1, 5 bases. Germline V gene sequence: CDR1 SGHTA, CDR2 FQGNSA. The CDR3 runs 15 residues. Trimming took off 3 bases at V and 1 base at J, with 12 bases between the two ends. DNA of the CDR3: TGTGCCAGCAGCTTCGGGGGGAGGTCGAACACTGAAGCTTTCTTT. Its protein is CASSFGGRSNTEAFF.

This chain connects TRBV7-2 to TRBJ1-2; D unresolved. There are 14 residues in the CDR3. Per the germline V gene, CDR1 is SGHTA and CDR2 is FQGNSA. The V gene lost 3 bases and the J gene lost 0 bases, with 8 bases spanning the gap. In DNA, the CDR3 is TGTGCCAGCAGCTTCAAGAGGACTAACTATGGCTACACCTTC. Translating it yields CASSFKRTNYGYTF.

The chain uses TRBV7-2 and TRBJ1-6, with 9 nucleotides matching TRBD1. The CDR3 has 15 amino acids. Germline V gene sequence: CDR1 SGHTA, CDR2 FQGNSA. V lost 5 bases, J lost 6 bases, and 5 bases stayed unmatched. The CDR3 protein is CASSQGQGSNSPLHF. CDR3 in DNA: TGTGCCAGCAGCCAGGGACAGGGAAGTAATTCACCCCTCCACTTT.

The chain joins TRBV18 to TRBJ2-2; TRBD1 matches at 10 bases. Germline V lookup: CDR1 KGHSH, CDR2 LQKENI. The CDR3 is 19 residues long. The V segment lost 1 base and the J segment 7 bases; nucleotides outside the gene matches: 15. The CDR3 protein is CASSPRGQGSLFSVGELFF. In DNA, the CDR3 is TGTGCCAGCTCACCACGGGGACAGGGGAGCCTATTTTCGGTCGGGGAGCTGTTTTTT. The entire variable domain, with the rest obtained from reference TRBV18 and TRBJ2-2, is as follows: NAGVMQNPRHLVRRRGQEARLRCSPMKGHSHVYWYRQLPEEGLKFMVYLQKENIIDESGMPKERFSAEFPKEGPSILRIQQVVRGDSAAYFCASSPRGQGSLFSVGELFFGEGSRLTVL.

This chain joins TRBV6-1 and TRBJ1-5, with D possibly TRBD1 on 6 matching bases. The CDR3 is 16 residues long. The ends were cut back, 0 bases at V and 6 bases at J, with 15 bases in the middle. Germline V lookup: CDR1 MNHNS, CDR2 SASEGT. CDR3 protein: CASSEASGGAFQPQHF. The CDR3, as DNA: TGTGCCAGCAGTGAAGCCTCGGGGGGCGCCTTTCAGCCCCAGCATTTT.

The chain couples TRBV24-1 to TRBJ1-2; the match to TRBD1 covers 10 bases. CDR3 length: 18 residues. Germline CDR1 and CDR2: KGHDR and SFDVKD. V was pared by 7 bases and J by 0 bases, with 13 bases of the junction left unmatched. This chain's CDR3 is CATRINRDRGLPNYGYTF. Written as DNA, the CDR3 is TGTGCCACCAGAATAAACCGGGACAGGGGTCTTCCTAACTATGGCTACACCTTC.

The chain uses TRBV7-6 and TRBJ1-1; 7 bases agree with TRBD1. The V gene end was trimmed by 5 bases and the J gene end by 1 base; junction bases not matched to a gene: 7. Germline V lookup: CDR1 SGHVS, CDR2 FNYEAQ. This CDR3 has 15 residues. Here the CDR3 reads CASSPRDSKNTEAFF. The CDR3 DNA follows: TGTGCCAGCAGCCCCCGGGACAGTAAGAACACTGAAGCTTTCTTT.

This clone was picked up one time. Other DNA sequences in this specimen translate into the identical CDR3. The chain combines TRBV27 with TRBJ1-1; D is undetermined. Germline V gives CDR1 MNHEY, CDR2 SMNVEV (reference sequence). The CDR3 spans 14 residues. Trimming removed 0 bases at V and 1 base at J, with 6 bases between. Here the CDR3 DNA reads TGTGCCAGCAGTTTATCCCGGGGGAACACTGAAGCTTTCTTT. It yields the protein CASSLSRGNTEAFF.

V gene TRBV19 combines with J gene TRBJ1-2; no clear D. Trimming took 3 bases from V and 0 from J, leaving 14 bases between them. The CDR3 has 16 residues. CDR1 and CDR2 from the germline V gene are LNHDA and SQIVND (reference sequence). The CDR3 here is CASSIPGSTTNYGYTF. CDR3 bases: TGTGCCAGTAGTATCCCGGGATCAACTACTAACTATGGCTACACCTTC.

J is TRBJ2-2 and V is TRBV6-5; D remains ambiguous. Germline loops: CDR1 MNHEY, CDR2 SVGAGI. The CDR3 loop spans 13 amino acids. V was cut by 6 bases and J by 4 bases, with 9 bases left in between. CDR3 residues: CASRLLLTGELFF. The CDR3 DNA follows: TGTGCCAGCAGGCTACTTCTCACCGGGGAGCTGTTTTTT.

This chain connects TRBV30 to TRBJ1-1; D not resolved. CDR1 and CDR2 from the germline V gene are GTSNPN and SVGIG (reference sequence). The CDR3 spans 14 residues. V was clipped by 4 bases and J by 1 base, with 13 bases between them. The CDR3 loop is CAWIRLRANTEAFF. CDR3 nucleotides: TGTGCCTGGATCAGGTTAAGAGCGAACACTGAAGCTTTCTTT.

The gene calls are TRBV5-4 and TRBJ2-5; the D gene is possibly TRBD1 (6 bases). The CDR3 extends over 16 amino acids. Germline loops: CDR1 SGHNT, CDR2 YYREEE (reference sequence). The germline V and J ends were trimmed by 0 bases and 2 bases, with 14 bases remaining between them. The CDR3 protein is CASSLGTSRGQETQYF. CDR3 sequence (DNA): TGTGCCAGCAGCTTGGGGACATCTAGGGGGCAAGAGACCCAGTACTTC. The variable domain in full, with the rest retrieved from reference TRBV5-4 and TRBJ2-5, is ETGVTQSPTHLIKTRGQQVTLRCSSQSGHNTVSWYQQALGQGPQFIFQYYREEENGRGNFPPRFSGLQFPNYSSELNVNALELDDSALYLCASSLGTSRGQETQYFGPGTRLLVL.

The chain has TRBV9 and TRBJ1-5; D is ambiguous. Trimming left V 3 bases short and J 2 bases short, with 9 bases between. CDR1 is SGDLS, CDR2 YYNGEE, per germline. The CDR3 sequence is 14 residues long. Here the CDR3 reads CASSETYGNQPQHF. In nucleotides, the CDR3 is TGTGCCAGCAGCGAGACATACGGCAATCAGCCCCAGCATTTT. Full variable domain (missing parts from reference TRBV9 and TRBJ1-5): DSGVTQTPKHLITATGQRVTLRCSPRSGDLSVYWYQQSLDQGLQFLIQYYNGEERAKGNILERFSAQQFPDLHSELNLSSLELGDSALYFCASSETYGNQPQHFGDGTRLSIL.

V gene TRBV10-3 combines with J gene TRBJ1-4; 7 nucleotides agree with TRBD1. The length of the CDR3 is 14 residues. V was clipped by 10 bases and J by 8 bases; unmatched bases: 13. CDR1 and CDR2 (germline): ENHRY, SYGVKD. The CDR3 loop is CASQTGNPEEKLFF. DNA of the CDR3: TGTGCCAGCCAGACAGGGAACCCAGAGGAAAAACTGTTTTTT.

The chain uses TRBV29-1 and TRBJ2-2, with D possibly being TRBD2 (5 bases). This CDR3 has 12 residues. Deletions cut 3 bases from V and 6 bases from J, with 8 bases between. Germline V CDR1 and CDR2: SQVTM, ANQGSEA. The CDR3 coding sequence is TGCAGCGTTGAGTTGAGGGCCGGGGAGCTGTTTTTT. It codes for CSVELRAGELFF.

The V gene is TRBV28, the J gene TRBJ2-7; tentatively, D is TRBD2 (6 bases). The germline V gene has CDR1 MDHEN and CDR2 SYDVKM. The CDR3 loop spans 14 amino acids. Trimming pared 11 bases from V and 0 bases from J, leaving 17 bases between. The CDR3 is CASRREESSYEQYF. The CDR3, as DNA: TGTGCCTCTCGAAGGGAGGAGAGCTCCTACGAGCAGTACTTC.

V gene TRBV7-2 combines with J gene TRBJ1-2; D may be TRBD1 (6 bases). This CDR3 has 13 amino acids. The ends were cut back, 5 bases at V and 5 bases at J, with 12 bases in the middle. In germline, CDR1 is SGHTA, CDR2 FQGNSA. CDR3 residues: CASSPEQGYGYTF. The CDR3 nucleotides are TGTGCCAGCAGCCCTGAACAGGGATATGGCTACACCTTC.

This chain links TRBV9 with TRBJ2-5; D is perhaps TRBD2 (6 bases). CDR3 size: 14 residues. Per the germline V gene, CDR1 is SGDLS and CDR2 is YYNGEE. Trimming took 0 bases from V and 5 from J, leaving 11 bases between them. The CDR3 DNA sequence: TGTGCCAGCAGCGTAGGCGGGGAGTTTGAGACCCAGTACTTC. It encodes CASSVGGEFETQYF.

The rearrangement uses TRBV7-2 and TRBJ1-1; D is perhaps TRBD1 (6 bases). This CDR3 comprises 16 residues. The germline V gene has CDR1 SGHTA and CDR2 FQGNSA. The ends were cut back, 6 bases at V and 0 bases at J, with 17 bases in the middle. In DNA, the CDR3 is TGTGCCAGCAGTCCAGGGGCAGCAAACATGAACACTGAAGCTTTCTTT. Its translation is CASSPGAANMNTEAFF.

This rearrangement joins TRBV19 to TRBJ2-3; the D is unclear. Germline lookup yields CDR1 LNHDA and CDR2 SQIVND (reference sequence). V dropped 4 bases and J dropped 6 bases, with 5 bases sitting between them. The CDR3 length is 11 residues. The CDR3 DNA follows: TGTGCCAGTAGTACCAGGGATACGCAGTATTTT. It translates to CASSTRDTQYF.